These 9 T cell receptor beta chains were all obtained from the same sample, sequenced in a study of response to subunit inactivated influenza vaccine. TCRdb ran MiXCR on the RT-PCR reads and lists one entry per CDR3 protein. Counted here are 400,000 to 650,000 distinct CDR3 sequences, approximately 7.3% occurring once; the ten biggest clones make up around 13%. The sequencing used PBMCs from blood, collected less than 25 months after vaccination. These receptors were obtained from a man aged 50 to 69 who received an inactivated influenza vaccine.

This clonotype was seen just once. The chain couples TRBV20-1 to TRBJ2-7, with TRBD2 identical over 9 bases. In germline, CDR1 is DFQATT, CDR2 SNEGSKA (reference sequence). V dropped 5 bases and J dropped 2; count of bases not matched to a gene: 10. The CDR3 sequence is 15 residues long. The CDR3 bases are TGCAGTGCTCGAGGCGGGGGGGCGGCCGCCTACGAGCAGTACTTC. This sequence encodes CSARGGGAAAYEQYF.

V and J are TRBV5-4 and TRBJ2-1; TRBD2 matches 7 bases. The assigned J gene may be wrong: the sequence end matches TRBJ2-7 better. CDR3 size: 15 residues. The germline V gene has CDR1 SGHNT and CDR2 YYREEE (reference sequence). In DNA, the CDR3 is TGTGCCAGCAGCCCTCGGGGGGACTCCTACAATGAGCAGTACTTC. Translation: CASSPRGDSYNEQYF.

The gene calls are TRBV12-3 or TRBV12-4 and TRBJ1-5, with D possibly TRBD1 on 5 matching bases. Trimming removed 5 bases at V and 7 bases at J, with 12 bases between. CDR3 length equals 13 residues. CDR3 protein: CASSPGRRQPQHF. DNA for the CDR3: TGTGCCAGCAGTCCGGGACGAAGACAGCCCCAGCATTTT.

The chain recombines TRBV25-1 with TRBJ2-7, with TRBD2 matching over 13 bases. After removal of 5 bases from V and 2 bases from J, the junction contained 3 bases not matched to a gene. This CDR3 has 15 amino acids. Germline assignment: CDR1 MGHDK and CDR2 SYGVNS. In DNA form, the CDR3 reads TGTGCCAGCAGTTCACTAGCGGGAGGGCCCTACGAGCAGTACTTC. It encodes CASSSLAGGPYEQYF.

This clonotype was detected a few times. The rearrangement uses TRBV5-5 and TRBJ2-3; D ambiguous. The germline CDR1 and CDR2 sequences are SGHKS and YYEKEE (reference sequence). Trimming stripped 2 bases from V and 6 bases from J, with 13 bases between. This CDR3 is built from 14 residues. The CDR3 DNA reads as TGTGCCAGCAGCTTAACGACTTGGTCGGATACGCAGTATTTT. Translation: CASSLTTWSDTQYF.

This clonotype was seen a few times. This chain's CDR3 is CSARAPGAQETQYF. As DNA, the CDR3 is TGCAGTGCTAGAGCCCCGGGGGCCCAAGAGACCCAGTACTTC. The V call is TRBV20-1, the J call TRBJ2-5, with D perhaps being TRBD1 or TRBD2 (6 bases each). The CDR3 sequence is 14 residues long. The V end lost 1 base, the J end lost 1 base, and 10 bases lay between the germline ends. The germline V gene encodes CDR1 DFQATT and CDR2 SNEGSKA (reference sequence).

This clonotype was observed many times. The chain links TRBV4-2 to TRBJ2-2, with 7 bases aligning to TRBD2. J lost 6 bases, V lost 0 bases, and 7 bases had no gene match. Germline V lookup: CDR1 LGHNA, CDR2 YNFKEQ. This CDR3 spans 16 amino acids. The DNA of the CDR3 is TGTGCCAGCAGCCAAGAGTCCGGGAGGTTGGCCGGGGAGCTGTTTTTT. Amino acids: CASSQESGRLAGELFF.

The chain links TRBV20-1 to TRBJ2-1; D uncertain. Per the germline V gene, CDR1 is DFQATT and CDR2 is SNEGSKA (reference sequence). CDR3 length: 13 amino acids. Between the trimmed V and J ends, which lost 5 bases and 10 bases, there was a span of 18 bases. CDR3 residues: CSASPGPRVEQFF. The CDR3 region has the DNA TGCAGTGCTTCTCCCGGGCCACGGGTGGAGCAGTTCTTC.

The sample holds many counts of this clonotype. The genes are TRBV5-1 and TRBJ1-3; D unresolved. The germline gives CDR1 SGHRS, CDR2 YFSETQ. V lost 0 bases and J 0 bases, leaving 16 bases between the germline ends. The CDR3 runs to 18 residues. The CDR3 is CASSLVQASTVSGNTIYF. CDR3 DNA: TGCGCCAGCAGCTTGGTTCAAGCGTCTACAGTCTCTGGAAACACCATATATTTT. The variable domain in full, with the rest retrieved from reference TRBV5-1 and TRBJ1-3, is KAGVTQTPRYLIKTRGQQVTLSCSPISGHRSVSWYQQTPGQGLQFLFEYFSETQRNKGNFPGRFSGRQFSNSRSEMNVSTLELGDSALYLCASSLVQASTVSGNTIYFGEGSWLTVV.